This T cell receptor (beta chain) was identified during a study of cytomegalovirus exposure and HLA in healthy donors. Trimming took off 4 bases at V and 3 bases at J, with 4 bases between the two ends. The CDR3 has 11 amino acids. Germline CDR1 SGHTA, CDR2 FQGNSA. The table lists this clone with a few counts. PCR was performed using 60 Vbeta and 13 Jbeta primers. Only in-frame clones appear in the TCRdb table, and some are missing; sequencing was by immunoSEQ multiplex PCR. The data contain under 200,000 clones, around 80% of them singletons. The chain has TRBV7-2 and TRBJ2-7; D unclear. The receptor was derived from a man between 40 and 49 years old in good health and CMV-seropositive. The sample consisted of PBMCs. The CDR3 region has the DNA TGTGCCAGCAGCTCCCTCTACGAGCAGTACTTC. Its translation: CASSSLYEQYF.